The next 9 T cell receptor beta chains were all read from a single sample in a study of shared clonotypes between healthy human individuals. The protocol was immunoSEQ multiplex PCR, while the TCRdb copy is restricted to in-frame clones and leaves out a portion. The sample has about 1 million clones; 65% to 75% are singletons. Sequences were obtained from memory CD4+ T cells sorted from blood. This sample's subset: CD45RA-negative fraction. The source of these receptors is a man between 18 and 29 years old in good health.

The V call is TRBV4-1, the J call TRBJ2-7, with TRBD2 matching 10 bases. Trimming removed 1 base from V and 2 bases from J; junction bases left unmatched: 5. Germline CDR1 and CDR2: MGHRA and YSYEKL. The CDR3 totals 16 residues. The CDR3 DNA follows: TGCGCCAGCAGCCAAGTTAGCGGGGGGACCACCTACGAGCAGTACTTC. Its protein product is CASSQVSGGTTYEQYF.

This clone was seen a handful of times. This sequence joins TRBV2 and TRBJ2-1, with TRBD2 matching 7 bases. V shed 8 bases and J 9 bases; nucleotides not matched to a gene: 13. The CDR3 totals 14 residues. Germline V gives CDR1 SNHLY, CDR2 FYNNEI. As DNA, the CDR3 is TGTGCCAGCGGGGGGGGAGAGGGATCGAGTGAGCAGTTCTTC. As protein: CASGGGEGSSEQFF. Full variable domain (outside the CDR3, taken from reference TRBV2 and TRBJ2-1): EPEVTQTPSHQVTQMGQEVILRCVPISNHLYFYWYRQILGQKVEFLVSFYNNEISEKSEIFDDQFSVERPDGSNFTLKIRSTKLEDSAMYFCASGGGEGSSEQFFGPGTRLTVL.

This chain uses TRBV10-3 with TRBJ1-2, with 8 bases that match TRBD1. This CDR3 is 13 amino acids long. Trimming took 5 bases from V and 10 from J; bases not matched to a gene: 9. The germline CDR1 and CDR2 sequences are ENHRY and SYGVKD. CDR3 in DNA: TGTGCCATCAGTTTGGACAGGGTTAGTGACTACACCTTC. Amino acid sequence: CAISLDRVSDYTF.

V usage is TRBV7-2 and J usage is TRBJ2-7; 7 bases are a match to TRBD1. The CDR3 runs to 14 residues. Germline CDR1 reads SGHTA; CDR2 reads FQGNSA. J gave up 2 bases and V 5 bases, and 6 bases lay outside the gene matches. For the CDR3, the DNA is TGTGCCAGCAGCATTTCCGGACAGGCCTACGAGCAGTACTTC. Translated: CASSISGQAYEQYF. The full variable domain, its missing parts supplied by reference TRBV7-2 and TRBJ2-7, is GAGVSQSPSNKVTEKGKDVELRCDPISGHTALYWYRQSLGQGLEFLIYFQGNSAPDKSGLPSDRFSAERTGGSVSTLTIQRTQQEDSAVYLCASSISGQAYEQYFGPGTRLTVT.

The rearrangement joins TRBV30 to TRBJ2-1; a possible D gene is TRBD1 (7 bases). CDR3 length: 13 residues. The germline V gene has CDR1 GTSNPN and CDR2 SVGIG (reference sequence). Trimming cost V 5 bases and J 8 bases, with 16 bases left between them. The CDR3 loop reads CAWAGQSRDEQFF. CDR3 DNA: TGTGCCTGGGCGGGACAGTCGCGGGATGAGCAGTTCTTC.

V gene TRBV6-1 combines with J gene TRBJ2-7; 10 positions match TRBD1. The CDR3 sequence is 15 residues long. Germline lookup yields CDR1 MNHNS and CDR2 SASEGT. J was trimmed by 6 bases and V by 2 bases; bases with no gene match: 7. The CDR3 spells CASSEFGDRGREQYF. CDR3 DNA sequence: TGTGCCAGCAGTGAATTTGGTGACAGGGGGCGCGAGCAGTACTTC.

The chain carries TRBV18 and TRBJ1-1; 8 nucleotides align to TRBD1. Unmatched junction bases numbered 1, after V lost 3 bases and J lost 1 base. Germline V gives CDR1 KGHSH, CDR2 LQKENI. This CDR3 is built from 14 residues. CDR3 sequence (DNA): TGTGCCAGCTCACCGGACAGGGCGAACACTGAAGCTTTCTTT. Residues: CASSPDRANTEAFF. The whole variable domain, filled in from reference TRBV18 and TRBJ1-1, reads NAGVMQNPRHLVRRRGQEARLRCSPMKGHSHVYWYRQLPEEGLKFMVYLQKENIIDESGMPKERFSAEFPKEGPSILRIQQVVRGDSAAYFCASSPDRANTEAFFGQGTRLTVV.

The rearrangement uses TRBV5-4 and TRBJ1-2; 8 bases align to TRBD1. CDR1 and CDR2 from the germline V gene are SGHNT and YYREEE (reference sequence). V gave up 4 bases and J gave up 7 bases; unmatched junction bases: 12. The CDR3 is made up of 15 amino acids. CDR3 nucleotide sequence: TGTGCCAGCAGCGACCCCGGGACAGGCCCTATTGGCTACACCTTC. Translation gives CASSDPGTGPIGYTF.

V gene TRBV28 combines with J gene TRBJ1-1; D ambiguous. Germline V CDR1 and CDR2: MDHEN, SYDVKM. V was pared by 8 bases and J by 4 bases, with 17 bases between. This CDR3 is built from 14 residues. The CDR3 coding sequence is TGTGCCAGCTTCCCCCCAGCGGGGAGCACTGAAGCTTTCTTT. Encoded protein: CASFPPAGSTEAFF.